These T cell receptor beta chains were read from a single sample in a study of vaccination effects on CD4 cells after COVID-19. The antigens these receptors bind are not known. TCRdb keeps only in-frame clones here, not all; method: immunoSEQ multiplex PCR. The profile covers about 68,000 clones, with about 80% appearing a single time and more than 9% taken by the ten largest. The sample here was CD4+ T cells from PBMCs cultured with SARS-CoV-2 spike peptides, taken before COVID-19 vaccination. The receptor source for this set is a human donor who received a COVID-19 vaccine. Each CDR3 is given with its conserved first and last residue. A D gene is named only where the DNA matches it firmly. Clone size appears in some rows only: once, few, many, or a class for an expanded clone.

d_call	v_call	j_call	clone_size	cdr3_nt	cdr3_aa
.	TRBV3-1/TRBV3-2	TRBJ1-4	.	TGTGCCAGCAGCCAAGATAGTGAAAAACTGTTTTTT	CASSQDSEKLFF
.	TRBV14	TRBJ1-6	few	TGTGCCAGCAGCCTAAGAAAGGCCATTGGATATAATTCACCCCTCCACTTT	CASSLRKAIGYNSPLHF
TRBD2	TRBV7-2	TRBJ2-5	.	TGTGCCAGTAGCCTAGCGGGGGCTCAAGAGACCCAGTACTTC	CASSLAGAQETQYF
.	TRBV9	TRBJ2-2	few	TGTGCCAGCAGCCCCTCGGGGAACACCGGGGAGCTGTTTTTT	CASSPSGNTGELFF
.	TRBV6-6	TRBJ1-1	few	TGTGCCAGCAGGGGGACCCTGAGGACTGAAGCTTTCTTT	CASRGTLRTEAFF
.	TRBV24-1	TRBJ1-2	.	TGTGCCACCAGTGATGGGACGCGTGGGGTAAACTATGGCTACACCTTC	CATSDGTRGVNYGYTF
.	TRBV7-9	TRBJ2-1	.	TGTGCCAGCAGCTTCAGATCGGCAGGGACTTGGAATGAGCAGTTCTTC	CASSFRSAGTWNEQFF
.	TRBV15	TRBJ2-6	.	TGTGCCACCAGCAGAGATTTAGAAATACCCTCTGGGGCCAACGTCCTGACTTTC	CATSRDLEIPSGANVLTF
.	TRBV19	TRBJ2-2	few	TGTGCCAGTAAATCTCGGTCGAACACCGGGGAGCTGTTTTTT	CASKSRSNTGELFF
.	TRBV3-1/TRBV3-2	TRBJ1-2	.	TGTGCCAGCAGCCAGTCTTTAGACGGGTCTCCCACCTTC	CASSQSLDGSPTF
.	TRBV6-1	TRBJ2-1	.	TGTGCCAGCAGTGATCTGGCTAGCTCCTACAATGAGCAGTTCTTC	CASSDLASSYNEQFF
.	TRBV6-6	TRBJ1-2	.	TGTGCCAGCAGCGATACGAGGAGGGGGATCTATGGCTACACCTTC	CASSDTRRGIYGYTF
TRBD1	TRBV13	TRBJ1-1	.	TGTGCCAGCAGCTTTGTAGGGACAGGGGACACTGAAGCTTTCTTT	CASSFVGTGDTEAFF
.	TRBV9	TRBJ1-3	once	TGTGCCAGCAGCAGACAAGTGGGGCAGTTAAGCTCTGGAAACACCATATATTTT	CASSRQVGQLSSGNTIYF
TRBD2	TRBV27	TRBJ2-1	.	TGTGCCAGCAGTTTTGGCGCCGGGGGTGGGCGGGGGGGCAAGCAGTTCTTC	CASSFGAGGGRGGKQFF
.	TRBV6-5	TRBJ2-3	.	TGTGCCAGCAGTTGGGGACCCCCCCCAGATACGCAGTATTTT	CASSWGPPPDTQYF
.	TRBV19	TRBJ1-2	.	TGTGCCAGTAGTATAGGGGGGGTGACGGACTATGGCTACACCTTC	CASSIGGVTDYGYTF
.	TRBV5-8	TRBJ1-6	.	TGTGCCAGCAGCTGGGGGAGCTCCTATAATTCACCCCTCCACTTT	CASSWGSSYNSPLHF
.	TRBV13	TRBJ2-2	.	TGTGCCAGCAGCACTGTTGTCTGGGGATCACCCGGGGAGCTGTTTTTT	CASSTVVWGSPGELFF
TRBD2	TRBV5-4	TRBJ2-1	.	TGTGCCAGCAGCTTAGCGGGGTTGAGCTCCTACAATGAGCAGTTCTTC	CASSLAGLSSYNEQFF
.	TRBV6-5	TRBJ1-2	.	TGTGCCAGTACTGACGGTAATGGTGGCTACACCTTC	CASTDGNGGYTF
TRBD1	TRBV14	TRBJ2-2	.	TGTGCCAGCAGCCAAGGACAGGGCTTTTCCGGGGAGCTGTTTTTT	CASSQGQGFSGELFF
.	TRBV6-4	TRBJ2-3	.	TGTGCCAGCAGTGACGTGGCGGCCCATACGCAGTATTTT	CASSDVAAHTQYF
.	TRBV4-2	TRBJ2-4	.	TGTGCCAGCAGCCAAGTACGCGGACAGCTAGCCAAAAACATTCAGTACTTC	CASSQVRGQLAKNIQYF
.	TRBV6-5	TRBJ1-1	.	TGTGCCACCGAATTACAGGGCCGGAGCACTGAAGCTTTCTTT	CATELQGRSTEAFF
TRBD1	TRBV18	TRBJ1-5	.	TGTGCCAGCTCACCGGGACAGAACAATCAGCCCCAGCATTTT	CASSPGQNNQPQHF
.	TRBV11-3	TRBJ2-2	.	TGTGCCAGCAGCTTAAGGGCAGCGAACACCGGGGAGCTGTTTTTT	CASSLRAANTGELFF
.	TRBV6-2/TRBV6-3	TRBJ2-1	.	TGTGCCAGCAGCTCCGACAGTTACAATGAGCAGTTCTTC	CASSSDSYNEQFF
TRBD1	TRBV7-7	TRBJ2-2	.	TGTGCCAGCAGCCCGAGGGGGACAGCCCCAGCCGGGGAGCTGTTTTTT	CASSPRGTAPAGELFF
.	TRBV3-1/TRBV3-2	TRBJ1-2	.	TGTGCCAGCAGCCAACTGTACAGGGAACAAGGCTACACCTTC	CASSQLYREQGYTF
TRBD1	TRBV5-1	TRBJ1-2	many	TGCGCCAGCAGCGCACAGGGGGCACCGGAGGGCTACACCTTC	CASSAQGAPEGYTF
.	TRBV15	TRBJ1-2	.	TGTGCCACCAGCAGGTTGAAGGACCTAAACTATGGCTACACCTTC	CATSRLKDLNYGYTF
.	TRBV18	TRBJ1-1	once	TGTGCCAGCTCAACGGACAGAATGAACACTGAAGCTTTCTTT	CASSTDRMNTEAFF
.	TRBV18	TRBJ2-5	.	TGTGCCAGCTCTCAAGGCGGGCAAGAGACCCAGTACTTC	CASSQGGQETQYF
.	TRBV18	TRBJ1-6	.	TGTGCCAGCTCACCTTCATTTGGCGATTCACCCCTCCACTTT	CASSPSFGDSPLHF
TRBD1	TRBV18	TRBJ1-1	.	TGTGCCAGCTCGCCGGGACAGGGGACGGCTGAAGCTTTCTTT	CASSPGQGTAEAFF
.	TRBV5-6	TRBJ1-5	.	TGTGCCAGCAGCCCTACCTTAGGGGTTTCCAATCAGCCCCAGCATTTT	CASSPTLGVSNQPQHF